The entry that follows covers one TCR beta chain sequence. Its antigen is unknown. Base qualities are not provided; no much larger clone lies one nucleotide away. The data were obtained in a study of PD-1 blockade in classical Hodgkin lymphoma (dated by TCRdb to about 2020). Context from the whole study: Nivolumab dosing was 3 mg/kg intravenously every 2 weeks, continuing until either disease progression or unacceptable toxicity. The study used CyTOF and TCR beta sequencing to define a peripheral blood immune signature of response to PD-1 blockade in classical Hodgkin lymphoma.

What the study reported, not specific to this receptor: Newly diagnosed patients were reported to have lower baseline TCR diversity than healthy donors, and relapsed/refractory patients were reported to have lower baseline TCR diversity still. Baseline diversity similar to that of newly diagnosed patients was observed in trial patients achieving complete response, whereas significantly lower diversity was observed in partial responders and progressors. By C4D1, a significant rise was seen in CD4+ TCR diversity but not in CD8+ TCR diversity (p=0.0027 vs p=0.16), and the rise was most apparent among complete responders (p=0.02). Lower diversity was seen in patients whose nivolumab began less than 1 year after ASCT, and these patients were left out of later analyses so that immune reconstitution would not confound the results. The study was limited to a single clinical trial cohort, and causes of repertoire differences, possibly disease activity or prior therapy, remained undefined.

Genomic DNA was isolated using the Qiagen DNeasy kit from unsorted PBMCs as well as from negatively selected CD4+ and CD8+ fractions. Amplification of TCR beta CDR3 regions was done by immunoSEQ multiplex PCR with primers that anneal to V and J segments. Amplification bias was minimized using a synthetic immune receptor repertoire, and residual bias was removed computationally after sequencing. The authors' analysis ran thus. Custom Python scripts were used to quantify repertoire diversity as the Shannon entropy index. Unsorted, CD4+ and CD8+ repertoires were examined separately, except in combined analyses, for which CD4+ and CD8+ sequences were merged in silico. Clonal expansion was defined as at least a 2-fold frequency increase after treatment relative to C1D1, with a pseudocount of 0.5 for undetected baseline clones. Clones with 0 or 1 copy at C1D1 were defined as singleton clones, while clones with 2 or more copies were defined as non-singleton clones. Clones expanded in unsorted samples were annotated as CD4+, CD8+ or unknown by matching protein sequences in sorted samples from the same patient. Wilcoxon tests on paired samples were used to test changes in diversity from C1D1 to C4D1. TCRdb provides this immuneACCESS table in a form limited to in-frame rearrangements. Some clones are lacking; in checked studies, under half of them reflect an unresolved V gene, and why the rest are absent is not known. Clonal size and the V and J genes are those of that table, whereas D and trimming came from the DNA. The sample records some 84,000 clones, around 90% of which are singletons. Together, the top ten hold less than 3% of the sample.

According to the study, the label for this sample's time point signals: cycle 2 day 1 (C2D1) of nivolumab. All trial patients had relapsed after autologous stem cell transplantation, with cohorts A, B and C differing in prior brentuximab vedotin exposure. The trial cohort was composed of approximately 56 patients with relapsed/refractory classical Hodgkin lymphoma, for whom complete response, partial response or progressive disease was recorded as best overall response. Trial patients were treated with single-agent nivolumab in the multi-cohort phase II CheckMate 205 trial. Best overall response was determined by an independent review committee according to the 2007 International Working Group response criteria. PBMCs from the trial were collected at three points: immediately before nivolumab initiation (C1D1), and during therapy at cycle 2 day 1 and cycle 4 day 1. Peripheral blood was collected in 8 mL Vacutainer Cell Preparation Tubes, from which PBMCs were isolated by centrifugation and then cryopreserved.

The CDR3 covers 11 residues, taking in both the cysteine and the phenylalanine. Of the read, only the CDR3 DNA is kept; its 33 bases are in frame from base 1. From a lookup of the germline V gene, CDR1 and CDR2 are SGHVS and FNYEAQ. Between the V and J ends, shortened by 4 bases and 10 bases respectively, the junction contains 10 bases. The sample was peripheral blood mononuclear cells (PBMCs), taken before the second cycle of nivolumab. The rearranged chain carries TRBV7-6 and TRBJ2-5; the best D guess is TRBD2, with 5 bases matching. The receptor comes from a human donor with classical Hodgkin lymphoma. The CDR3 region reads CASSSLGSQYF. The DNA sequence is TGTGCCAGCAGCTCTCTTGGGAGCCAGTACTTC.